These 32 T cell receptor beta chains originate from one sample sequenced in a study of response to subunit inactivated influenza vaccine. TCRdb itself ran the RT-PCR reads through MiXCR, one entry per CDR3 protein. The table includes about 520,000 distinct CDR3 sequences, about 25% detected once. The specimen was CD4+ T cells sorted from PBMCs, collected about 5 days after vaccination. Receptors originate from a man in his fifties or sixties who received an inactivated influenza vaccine.

The rearrangement uses TRBV13 and TRBJ2-4; a possible D gene is TRBD2 (7 bases). The CDR3 extends over 15 amino acids. With 7 bases removed from V and 7 bases from J, the gap between germline ends came to 20 bases. The germline V gene has CDR1 PRHDT and CDR2 FYEKMQ (reference sequence). CDR3 in DNA: TGTGCCAGCACCTCCGGGACTACGAGGGGGAACATTCAGTACTTC. It is translated as CASTSGTTRGNIQYF. Full variable domain (missing parts from reference TRBV13 and TRBJ2-4): AAGVIQSPRHLIKEKRETATLKCYPIPRHDTVYWYQQGPGQDPQFLISFYEKMQSDKGSIPDRFSAQQFSDYHSELNMSSLELGDSALYFCASTSGTTRGNIQYFGAGTRLSVL.

This chain joins TRBV6-5 and TRBJ2-7; possibly TRBD2 for D (6 bases). CDR3 size: 15 residues. V gave up 2 bases and J gave up 0 bases, with 11 bases separating them. The germline V gene has CDR1 MNHEY and CDR2 SVGAGI. The CDR3 loop is CASSYVYGSSYEQYF. The CDR3 DNA reads TGTGCCAGCAGTTACGTGTACGGGAGCTCCTACGAGCAGTACTTC.

The chain has TRBV5-1 and TRBJ1-4; D unclear. CDR1 and CDR2 (germline): SGHRS, YFSETQ. The CDR3 covers 14 residues. The germline V and J ends were trimmed by 4 bases and 8 bases, with 15 bases remaining between them. The CDR3 protein is CASSANWEGEKLFF. The CDR3 DNA is TGCGCCAGCAGCGCCAACTGGGAGGGAGAAAAACTGTTTTTT. The complete variable domain, with remaining parts taken from reference TRBV5-1 and TRBJ1-4, reads KAGVTQTPRYLIKTRGQQVTLSCSPISGHRSVSWYQQTPGQGLQFLFEYFSETQRNKGNFPGRFSGRQFSNSRSEMNVSTLELGDSALYLCASSANWEGEKLFFGSGTQLSVL.

This clonotype was counted a few times. The chain employs TRBV6-2 or TRBV6-3 and TRBJ2-7, with D perhaps being TRBD1 or TRBD2 (5 bases each). V lost 8 bases, J lost 9 bases, and 41 bases lay in between. CDR1 MNHEY and CDR2 SVGEGT come from the germline V gene. There are 20 residues in the CDR3. CDR3 bases: TGTGCCAGCCGCAAGACGGACACCTTCTCCTTCGGGTCTAGCTTCAAGGTGCAGTACTTC. Translating gives CASRKTDTFSFGSSFKVQYF.

The genes are TRBV10-3 and TRBJ1-3, with D possibly being TRBD1 (5 bases). Germline V lookup: CDR1 ENHRY, CDR2 SYGVKD. Trimming took off 6 bases at V and 0 bases at J, with 15 bases between the two ends. The CDR3 length is 16 residues. The DNA of the CDR3 is TGTGCCATCAGCGGGGGAACGGACCGCTCTGGAAACACCATATATTTT. Protein: CAISGGTDRSGNTIYF.

This chain links TRBV12-3 or TRBV12-4 with TRBJ2-7; 13 bases align to TRBD2. The junction had 5 bases not matched to a gene; V was cut back by 5 bases and J by 7 bases. The CDR3 has 14 amino acids. CDR3 sequence: CASSAGLAGIEQYF. The CDR3 DNA is TGTGCCAGCAGTGCGGGACTAGCGGGAATTGAGCAGTACTTC.

The chain joins TRBV7-9 to TRBJ2-1, with 10 bases identical to TRBD2. Trimming at V came to 5 bases and at J to 3 bases, leaving 4 bases not matched to a gene. The CDR3 loop spans 15 amino acids. The germline V gene encodes CDR1 SEHNR and CDR2 FQNEAQ (reference sequence). Written as DNA, the CDR3 is TGTGCCAGCAGCATTAGCGGGAGGTACTACAATGAGCAGTTCTTC. This sequence encodes CASSISGRYYNEQFF. Combining the CDR3 with reference TRBV7-9 and TRBJ2-1 gives the whole variable domain DTGVSQNPRHKITKRGQNVTFRCDPISEHNRLYWYRQTLGQGPEFLTYFQNEAQLEKSRLLSDRFSAERPKGSFSTLEIQRTEQGDSAMYLCASSISGRYYNEQFFGPGTRLTVL.

This clonotype occurred many times. The chain combines TRBV5-1 with TRBJ2-1; 12 positions match TRBD2. Germline CDR1 reads SGHRS; CDR2 reads YFSETQ. The CDR3 covers 21 residues. The V segment lost 5 bases and the J segment 7 bases; nucleotides outside the gene matches: 25. The CDR3 sequence is CASRPGRTGASSGRGSNEQFF. The CDR3 nucleotides are TGCGCCAGCAGGCCTGGAAGGACGGGGGCCTCTAGCGGGAGGGGTAGTAATGAGCAGTTCTTC.

The chain carries TRBV12-3 or TRBV12-4 and TRBJ2-3, with 10 bases aligning to TRBD2. V was pared by 9 bases and J by 3 bases, with 9 bases of the junction left unmatched. The CDR3 has 15 residues. CDR3 sequence reads: CASNRLAGATDTQYF. The CDR3 DNA is TGTGCCAGTAACCGGCTAGCGGGGGCGACAGATACGCAGTATTTT.

The V gene is TRBV5-4, the J gene TRBJ2-1; 8 bases align to TRBD2. The CDR3 contains 16 residues. Per germline, CDR1 SGHNT and CDR2 YYREEE (reference sequence). The junction had 17 bases not matched to a gene; V was cut back by 0 bases and J by 15 bases. For the CDR3, the DNA is TGTGCCAGCAGCTTGGTTGGAGCGGGAGATGCGCGGTTACGGTTCTTC. It codes for CASSLVGAGDARLRFF.

This clonotype appeared many times. The rearrangement uses TRBV20-1 and TRBJ1-2; weak D call: TRBD1 (5 bases). Germline V lookup: CDR1 DFQATT, CDR2 SNEGSKA (reference sequence). The CDR3 has 12 residues. V lost 5 bases to trimming and J lost 1 base, with 8 bases between them. CDR3 amino acids: CSAGQGNYGYTF. The CDR3 DNA sequence: TGCAGTGCTGGGCAGGGTAACTATGGCTACACCTTC.

The CDR3, as DNA: TGTGCCAGCAGTGGGGGACAGGGTGGGTACAATGAGCAGTTCTTC. Its translation: CASSGGQGGYNEQFF. The gene calls are TRBV2 and TRBJ2-1; TRBD1 aligns across 9 bases. With V trimmed by 4 bases and J by 4 bases, 5 bases remained unmatched. Germline-derived CDR1 and CDR2 are SNHLY and FYNNEI. This CDR3 spans 15 amino acids.

The chain carries TRBV6-1 and TRBJ2-2; TRBD2 matches 11 bases. The CDR3 sequence is 17 residues long. V lost 6 bases and J lost 3; bases outside the gene matches: 9. Germline CDR1 reads MNHNS; CDR2 reads SASEGT. The CDR3 loop is CASSSHSGRVYTGELFF. For the CDR3, the DNA is TGTGCCAGCAGCAGCCATAGCGGGAGGGTGTACACCGGGGAGCTGTTTTTT.

The V gene is TRBV10-3, the J gene TRBJ2-3; tentatively, D is TRBD2 (6 bases). The V gene's germline CDR1 is ENHRY and CDR2 SYGVKD. The CDR3 covers 14 residues. V lost 6 bases, J lost 0 bases, and 10 bases lay in between. The chain's CDR3 is CAIRTGTSTDTQYF. The CDR3 DNA sequence: TGTGCCATCAGGACGGGGACTAGCACAGATACGCAGTATTTT.

The chain joins TRBV9 to TRBJ2-3; D is possibly TRBD2 (5 bases). CDR1 and CDR2 from the germline V gene are SGDLS and YYNGEE. The CDR3 runs 16 residues. Deletions cut 3 bases from V and 0 bases from J, with 14 bases between. CDR3 loop: CASSERPGSSTDTQYF. CDR3 nucleotides: TGTGCCAGCAGCGAAAGACCGGGATCTAGCACAGATACGCAGTATTTT.

This clonotype was seen many times. The chain is built from TRBV6-1 and TRBJ1-6, with D uncertain. This CDR3 contains 13 residues. Germline values: CDR1 MNHNS, CDR2 SASEGT. The V gene lost 4 bases and the J gene lost 11 bases, with 12 bases spanning the gap. CDR3 DNA: TGTGCCAGCAGTGTTAAGTCAACGGCACCCCTCCACTTT. This gives the protein CASSVKSTAPLHF.

In its sample, this clonotype was seen a few times. This chain connects TRBV6-6 to TRBJ2-7; 7 positions agree with TRBD1. This CDR3 contains 13 residues. Per germline, CDR1 MNHNY and CDR2 SVGAGI (reference sequence). The ends lost 5 bases at V and 5 bases at J; junction bases unmatched: 6. DNA for the CDR3: TGTGCCAGCAGTCGACAGGGTGGCGACGAGCAGTACTTC. Protein: CASSRQGGDEQYF.

In its sample, this clonotype was seen many times. The chain joins TRBV29-1 to TRBJ1-1, with D unclear. CDR3 size: 11 residues. V dropped 7 bases and J dropped 7 bases, with 13 bases sitting between them. The germline CDR1 and CDR2 sequences are SQVTM and ANQGSEA. The CDR3 sequence: CSAGRAFEAFF. The CDR3 bases are TGCAGCGCCGGGCGCGCCTTTGAAGCTTTCTTT.

V is TRBV7-6 and J is TRBJ2-2, with unresolved D. V lost 0 bases and J lost 6, with 14 bases in between. Germline-derived CDR1 and CDR2 are SGHVS and FNYEAQ. The CDR3 has 16 residues. This chain's CDR3 is CASSLAASRPAGELFF. For the CDR3, the DNA is TGTGCCAGCAGCTTAGCAGCATCCCGACCGGCCGGGGAGCTGTTTTTT.

This clonotype was found a few times. The chain employs TRBV10-3 and TRBJ1-2, with 12 bases fitting TRBD1. The CDR3 length is 17 residues. CDR1 is ENHRY and CDR2 is SYGVKD in the germline V gene. V shed 3 bases, J shed 6 bases, and the junction held 11 bases outside the gene matches. As DNA, the CDR3 is TGTGCCATCAGTGACATGGGACAGGGGGCGTCTCGGGATGGCTACACCTTC. Protein: CAISDMGQGASRDGYTF.

About this clonotype itself: Possible read error: a much larger clone is one base away. The J gene is TRBJ2-1, the V gene TRBV3-1; 16 bases are shared with TRBD2. Per the germline V gene, CDR1 is LGHDT and CDR2 is YNNKEL (reference sequence). The CDR3 has 18 residues. CDR3 bases: TGTGCCACCAGCCAAGAGGGGACTAGCGGGGGGGACTACAATGAGCAGTTCTTC. Protein sequence: CATSQEGTSGGDYNEQFF.

This clonotype occurred once. This chain uses TRBV4-2 with TRBJ1-1; TRBD1 matches 9 bases. Germline lookup yields CDR1 LGHNA and CDR2 YNFKEQ. This CDR3 has 16 residues. Trimming cost V 0 bases and J 5 bases; bases outside gene matches: 7. CDR3 in DNA: TGTGCCAGCAGCCAAGATTTGGCCGACAGGGGGACTGAAGCTTTCTTT. The encoded protein is CASSQDLADRGTEAFF.

The sample holds a few counts of this clonotype. This rearrangement joins TRBV20-1 to TRBJ2-7; the D gene could be TRBD1 or TRBD2 (5 bases each). The V gene lost 2 bases and the J gene lost 5 bases, with 19 bases spanning the gap. Germline V lookup: CDR1 DFQATT, CDR2 SNEGSKA (reference sequence). The CDR3 spans 15 residues. CDR3 DNA: TGCAGTGCTAGAAACACCGGGACCACTCTGAACGAGCAGTACTTC. Encoded protein: CSARNTGTTLNEQYF.

This rearrangement joins TRBV5-1 to TRBJ2-6; D not certain. Germline V gene data show CDR1 as SGHRS and CDR2 as YFSETQ. With 0 bases removed from V and 0 bases from J, the gap between germline ends came to 10 bases. The CDR3 consists of 17 residues. The CDR3 DNA reads TGCGCCAGCAGCTTGGTACCGGGCCTCTCTGGGGCCAACGTCCTGACTTTC. As protein: CASSLVPGLSGANVLTF. The whole variable domain, filled in from reference TRBV5-1 and TRBJ2-6, reads KAGVTQTPRYLIKTRGQQVTLSCSPISGHRSVSWYQQTPGQGLQFLFEYFSETQRNKGNFPGRFSGRQFSNSRSEMNVSTLELGDSALYLCASSLVPGLSGANVLTFGAGSRLTVL.

This clonotype was observed a handful of times. The V call is TRBV20-1, the J call TRBJ2-3; TRBD1 or TRBD2 may be the D gene (6 bases each). V was shortened by 3 bases and J by 7 bases, with 14 bases between the two germline ends. The CDR3 has 13 amino acids. Germline assignment: CDR1 DFQATT and CDR2 SNEGSKA (reference sequence). The CDR3 is CSASSGALNTQYF. The CDR3 region has the DNA TGCAGTGCTAGCTCGGGGGCCCTCAATACGCAGTATTTT.

The rearrangement links TRBV10-3 to TRBJ2-1; TRBD1 aligns across 7 bases. V was pared by 0 bases and J by 8 bases, with 4 bases of the junction left unmatched. CDR1 and CDR2 from the germline V gene are ENHRY and SYGVKD. This CDR3 has 14 residues. CDR3 sequence reads: CAISESTGDDEQFF. Written as DNA, the CDR3 is TGTGCCATCAGTGAGTCAACAGGGGATGATGAGCAGTTCTTC.

This clonotype has just a few counts. A read error may account for a junction end that differs from germline. The chain is built from TRBV7-2 and TRBJ1-4, with D possibly TRBD1 on 6 matching bases. Germline V CDR1 and CDR2: SGHTA, FQGNSA. The CDR3 consists of 13 residues. The CDR3 reads CASSLAHGGVGVF. CDR3 bases: TGTGCCAGCAGCTTAGCGCACGGGGGCGTGGGAGTTTTT. Filled out from reference TRBV7-2 and TRBJ1-4, the complete variable domain reads GAGVSQSPSNKVTEKGKDVELRCDPISGHTALYWYRQSLGQGLEFLIYFQGNSAPDKSGLPSDRFSAERTGGSVSTLTIQRTQQEDSAVYLCASSLAHGGVGVFGSGTQLSVL.

This clonotype was seen a few times. The J gene is TRBJ2-1, the V gene TRBV11-2, with 9 positions matching TRBD2. Germline CDR1 is SGHAT and CDR2 is FQNNGV. The J segment lost 1 base and the V segment lost 7 bases, leaving 11 bases of the junction unmatched. The CDR3 has 17 amino acids. The CDR3 here is CASTPRASGMSYNEQFF. For the CDR3, the DNA is TGTGCCAGCACCCCTCGGGCTAGCGGGATGTCCTACAATGAGCAGTTCTTC.

This clonotype was observed at least ten times. This rearrangement joins TRBV11-2 to TRBJ1-2, with 11 bases that match TRBD1. The length of the CDR3 is 17 residues. The V and J ends lost 0 bases and 2 bases, in that order; junction bases with no gene match: 5. Germline assignment: CDR1 SGHAT and CDR2 FQNNGV. The CDR3 DNA follows: TGTGCCAGCAGCTTAGATTTCTGGGACAGGGGGAACTATGGCTACACCTTC. This translates into CASSLDFWDRGNYGYTF.

This clonotype has only a few counts. This chain links TRBV20-1 with TRBJ2-3; the D is unclear. V was trimmed by 2 bases and J by 2 bases, leaving 8 bases between them. The V gene's germline CDR1 is DFQATT and CDR2 SNEGSKA (reference sequence). This CDR3 comprises 13 residues. The CDR3 sequence: CSARTTYTDTQYF. The CDR3 nucleotides read TGCAGTGCTAGAACGACCTACACAGATACGCAGTATTTT.

This chain's CDR3 is CSAREGLDRVTEAFF. For the CDR3, the DNA is TGCAGTGCTAGAGAGGGCCTCGACAGGGTAACTGAAGCTTTCTTT. The chain carries TRBV20-1 and TRBJ1-1, with 7 nucleotides matching TRBD1. Germline assignment: CDR1 DFQATT and CDR2 SNEGSKA (reference sequence). This CDR3 region has 15 residues. Germline trimming cut 0 bases from V and 5 bases from J; bases unmatched to any gene: 9.

The genes are TRBV11-3 and TRBJ2-1; D may be TRBD1 (6 bases). V was pared by 4 bases and J by 5 bases, with 12 bases between. The CDR3 covers 14 residues. Germline V CDR1 and CDR2: SGHNT, YENEEA. The CDR3 loop is CASSYAHRDNEQFF. CDR3 nucleotides: TGTGCCAGCAGCTACGCACACAGGGACAATGAGCAGTTCTTC.